The 7 T cell receptor beta chains listed next were all sequenced from one sample in a study of blood T cell repertoires in COVID-19. Produced via immunoSEQ multiplex PCR; TCRdb's table is partial and in-frame only. The data contain around 200,000 clones, about 86% of them singletons. The sample was peripheral blood. These receptors came from a man aged 30-40 years with active or convalescent COVID-19.

V usage is TRBV19 and J usage is TRBJ2-2; 9 bases fit TRBD2. CDR3 size: 18 residues. V dropped 5 bases and J dropped 0; count of bases not matched to a gene: 10. CDR1 and CDR2 (germline): LNHDA, SQIVND (reference sequence). Here the CDR3 reads CASSVLGLAYSNTGELFF. CDR3 DNA sequence: TGTGCCAGTAGTGTCCTAGGACTAGCGTATTCGAACACCGGGGAGCTGTTTTTT.

V usage is TRBV19 and J usage is TRBJ1-4, with no clear D. The CDR3 consists of 16 residues. Germline CDR1 is LNHDA and CDR2 is SQIVND (reference sequence). V was trimmed by 1 base and J by 4 bases, leaving 13 bases between them. In DNA, the CDR3 is TGTGCCAGTAGTATAGCCCTATACGGCGGTAATGAAAAACTGTTTTTT. Its translation: CASSIALYGGNEKLFF.

The rearrangement joins TRBV30 to TRBJ1-5, with 7 bases that match TRBD1. Looked up from germline, CDR1 is GTSNPN and CDR2 is SVGIG (reference sequence). The V and J ends lost 3 bases and 2 bases, in that order; junction bases with no gene match: 4. The CDR3 spans 14 residues. The CDR3 loop is CAWSLGTGNQPQHF. DNA of the CDR3: TGTGCCTGGAGCCTTGGGACAGGCAATCAGCCCCAGCATTTT. Variable domain in full (rest from reference TRBV30 and TRBJ1-5): SQTIHQWPATLVQPVGSPLSLECTVEGTSNPNLYWYRQAAGRGLQLLFYSVGIGQISSEVPQNLSASRPQDRQFILSSKKLLLSDSGFYLCAWSLGTGNQPQHFGDGTRLSIL.

V and J are TRBV5-8 and TRBJ2-1; 8 nucleotides align to TRBD1. The CDR3 length is 15 residues. The germline CDR1 and CDR2 sequences are SGHTS and YDEGEE. The V segment lost 0 bases and the J segment 3 bases; nucleotides outside the gene matches: 2. The CDR3 loop reads CASSLGQGIYNEQFF. Here the CDR3 DNA reads TGTGCCAGCAGCTTGGGACAGGGGATCTACAATGAGCAGTTCTTC.

The rearrangement links TRBV4-3 to TRBJ1-2; D unclear. V lost 0 bases, J lost 0 bases, and 5 bases lay in between. The CDR3 loop spans 14 amino acids. CDR1 is LGHNA, CDR2 YSLEER, per germline. The DNA of the CDR3 is TGCGCCAGCAGCCAAGATCGGGCTAACTATGGCTACACCTTC. Translated, it gives CASSQDRANYGYTF.

The chain has TRBV6-5 and TRBJ2-1; 7 bases match TRBD2. The CDR3 covers 14 residues. The V gene end was trimmed by 2 bases and the J gene end by 6 bases; junction bases not matched to a gene: 4. The germline gives CDR1 MNHEY, CDR2 SVGAGI. The CDR3 loop is CASSYGGEFNEQFF. CDR3 nucleotide sequence: TGTGCCAGCAGTTACGGGGGGGAGTTCAATGAGCAGTTCTTC.

V is TRBV27 and J is TRBJ1-1, with TRBD1 matching over 7 bases. With V trimmed by 4 bases and J by 1 base, 3 bases remained unmatched. CDR1 and CDR2 from the germline V gene are MNHEY and SMNVEV (reference sequence). The CDR3 is 14 residues long. The CDR3 DNA reads as TGTGCCAGCAGTTCCTACAGGGGGAACACTGAAGCTTTCTTT. Residues: CASSSYRGNTEAFF.